The rows below give T cell receptor beta chains drawn from one sample of a study of CD8 T cells in ankylosing spondylitis. TCRdb reprocessed the 5' RACE reads via MiXCR and lists one record per CDR3 protein. The table shows 250,000 to 350,000 distinct CDR3 sequences, with 20% occurring only once. The sequenced sample was blood, either unsorted or a sorted T cell fraction (not recorded which). Source of these receptors: a female donor with ankylosing spondylitis or in good health (not recorded which). The CDR3 runs from the conserved cysteine through the conserved F or W. A D gene is named only where the DNA matches it firmly.

v_call	d_call	j_call	cdr3_aa
TRBV5-5	TRBD1	TRBJ1-4	CASSLTGTATNEKLFF
TRBV29-1	-	TRBJ2-3	CSVQDGSVRTDTQYF
TRBV20-1	TRBD1	TRBJ1-2	CSARDQGGYGYTF
TRBV2	-	TRBJ1-5	CASNGDSNQPQHF
TRBV29-1	-	TRBJ1-2	CSVEGGNLGYTF
TRBV12-3/TRBV12-4	-	TRBJ1-1	CASRYTQTAEAFF
TRBV20-1	TRBD2	TRBJ2-5	CSAPKAGEGETQYF
TRBV29-1	-	TRBJ1-1	CSVVSGGGTEAFF
TRBV6-1	-	TRBJ2-1	CASKRSSYNEQFF
TRBV6-6	TRBD1	TRBJ2-7	CASSVTGLSYEQYF
TRBV7-2	-	TRBJ1-2	CASSFGPTSYGYTF
TRBV29-1	-	TRBJ1-4	CSVWSVGEKLFF
TRBV25-1	-	TRBJ1-1	CASSPPTVMNTEAFF
TRBV6-2/TRBV6-3	-	TRBJ2-2	CASSRTRDNTGELFF
TRBV7-6	-	TRBJ2-7	CASSLAKPQTVYEQYF
TRBV7-3	-	TRBJ1-1	CASSSSDWDVAFF
TRBV28	-	TRBJ2-7	CASSRYGTYEQYF
TRBV20-1	TRBD1	TRBJ1-4	CSARGQGAGEKLFF
TRBV19	-	TRBJ1-5	CASRMGRRSNQPQHF
TRBV6-6	-	TRBJ2-7	CASSLIGQDEQYF
TRBV19	TRBD2	TRBJ2-1	CASASGGGEQFF
TRBV10-3	TRBD1	TRBJ2-3	CAISESKGGMNTQYF